Sequencing of this TCR beta chain was carried out in a study of cytomegalovirus exposure and HLA in healthy donors. Study observations and caveats: A later analysis showed TCR association rates differing by HLA locus, peaking at DRB1 and lowest at HLA-C. Both high specificity and high sensitivity reportedly marked the classifier's diagnosis of cytomegalovirus status. Analyzed later, most CMV-associated TCR beta chains appeared HLA-restricted.

13 Jbeta primers and 60 Vbeta primers were used for the PCR. This table comes from immunoSEQ multiplex PCR, and its TCRdb copy is limited to in-frame clones, with some not included. This sample has 160,000 or so clones, with less than 85% found just once. V was pared by 7 bases and J by 5 bases, with 21 bases of the junction left unmatched. Germline CDR1 and CDR2: MGHDK and SYGVNS. The CDR3 runs 18 residues. Comment on this clone: What it binds is not known.

This sequence was found in a man aged 60-69 years in good health and CMV-seronegative. Sequenced input: PBMCs. The chain employs TRBV25-1 and TRBJ2-5, with 8 bases matching TRBD1. The CDR3 DNA is TGTGCCAGCAAGGGGGTTGGGTCGGGACAGGAAATCTCCGAGACCCAGTACTTC. Its protein is CASKGVGSGQEISETQYF. Drawing the rest from reference TRBV25-1 and TRBJ2-5, the complete variable domain is EADIYQTPRYLVIGTGKKITLECSQTMGHDKMYWYQQDPGMELHLIHYSYGVNSTEKGDLSSESTVSRIRTEHFPLTLESARPSHTSQYLCASKGVGSGQEISETQYFGPGTRLLVL.